This TCR beta chain was sequenced during a study of vaccination and CD4 T cells after COVID-19. This clonotype is categorized as medium-sized (0.01 to 0.1%). Its antigen is unidentified. Treatment described: approximately 9-day PBMC culture with coronavirus spike peptide pools or control peptides (ViraFEST assay). Trimming removed 4 bases at V and 0 bases at J, with 16 bases between. From germline, CDR1 is DFQATT and CDR2 SNEGSKA (reference sequence). This CDR3 contains 16 residues. With the Oncomine TCR Beta short-read assay, DNA from cultured CD4+ T cells was sequenced. TCRdb reanalysed the PCR reads using MiXCR and keeps one entry per CDR3 protein. This sample has approximately 12,000 distinct CDR3 sequences, with approximately 60% found just once.

This TCR derives from a human donor who had recovered from COVID-19. The chain carries TRBV20-1 and TRBJ1-5; D perhaps matches TRBD1 (5 bases). Sequences were obtained from CD4+ T cells from blood, cultured in vitro. The CDR3 reads CSANKDSGNSNQPQHF. The CDR3 region has the DNA TGCAGTGCTAACAAAGACAGTGGAAATAGCAATCAGCCCCAGCATTTT.